Below, 12 T cell receptor beta chains from the same sample are listed, as sequenced in a study of early T cells in non-severe SARS-CoV-2 infection. TCRdb analysed the 5' RACE reads with MiXCR anew, one entry per CDR3 protein. Among more than 75,000 distinct CDR3 sequences listed, around 13% were seen once. Sequenced sample: whole blood. These receptors all stem from an adult who was a healthcare worker with PCR-confirmed SARS-CoV-2 infection or an uninfected control (not recorded which).

This rearrangement joins TRBV7-2 to TRBJ2-7; TRBD1 is a possible D gene (6 bases). Germline lookup yields CDR1 SGHTA and CDR2 FQGNSA. The CDR3 has 17 amino acids. Trimming shortened V by 2 bases and J by 3 bases, and 20 bases separated the two germline ends. The CDR3 loop reads CASSLYIRSGVRYEQYF. The CDR3 DNA is TGTGCCAGCAGCTTATATATTCGGTCAGGGGTACGCTACGAGCAGTACTTC.

This chain joins TRBV5-1 and TRBJ1-2; D remains unclear. Germline V gives CDR1 SGHRS, CDR2 YFSETQ. The germline V and J ends were trimmed by 4 bases and 0 bases, with 10 bases remaining between them. The CDR3 runs to 14 residues. The CDR3 sequence is CASSIQVANYGYTF. CDR3 DNA: TGCGCCAGCAGCATCCAGGTAGCTAACTATGGCTACACCTTC.

At least ten counts were recorded for this clonotype. CDR3 DNA: TGTGCCAGCAGCTTATCAGGGATGGGTGAGACCCAGTACTTC. This encodes CASSLSGMGETQYF. This chain joins TRBV7-8 and TRBJ2-5; perhaps TRBD1 as D (5 bases). The CDR3 has 14 amino acids. CDR1 is SGHVS and CDR2 is FQNEAQ in the germline V gene. V was shortened by 2 bases and J by 5 bases, with 12 bases between the two germline ends.

The CDR3 nucleotides are TGTGCCAGCAGGGCCCGGGGACAGGGGGCAAGAAACATTCAGTACTTC. Protein sequence: CASRARGQGARNIQYF. V and J are TRBV28 and TRBJ2-4; 12 bases fit TRBD1. CDR1 is MDHEN and CDR2 is SYDVKM in the germline V gene. Trimming removed 6 bases from V and 6 bases from J; junction bases left unmatched: 9. There are 16 residues in the CDR3.

This clonotype was detected a few times. The chain links TRBV11-2 to TRBJ2-2; D is undetermined. V was pared by 1 base and J by 6 bases, with 9 bases between. Per germline, CDR1 SGHAT and CDR2 FQNNGV. This CDR3 is 14 amino acids long. The CDR3 nucleotides are TGTGCCAGCAGCTTAGTCCTGAGATCCGGGGAGCTGTTTTTT. Encoded protein: CASSLVLRSGELFF.

J is TRBJ1-4 and V is TRBV7-9; no definite D call. V lost 6 bases and J 8 bases, leaving 19 bases between the germline ends. This CDR3 has 15 amino acids. Germline CDR1 is SEHNR and CDR2 is FQNEAQ (reference sequence). This chain's CDR3 is CASRTSQAAGEKLFF. The CDR3 DNA reads TGTGCCAGCAGAACATCGCAGGCAGCCGGGGAAAAACTGTTTTTT.

The rearrangement links TRBV9 to TRBJ1-1; D gene unclear. V was clipped by 7 bases and J by 4 bases, with 8 bases between them. There are 11 residues in the CDR3. From germline, CDR1 is SGDLS and CDR2 YYNGEE. CDR3 in amino acids: CASRRGTEAFF. The DNA of the CDR3 is TGTGCCAGCCGCCGGGGCACTGAAGCTTTCTTT.

The gene calls are TRBV30 and TRBJ2-1, with D possibly called TRBD1 or TRBD2 (6 bases each). Trimming shortened V by 3 bases and J by 4 bases, and 16 bases separated the two germline ends. Germline lookup yields CDR1 GTSNPN and CDR2 SVGIG (reference sequence). The CDR3 runs 15 residues. The chain's CDR3 is CAWSRGTQAYNEQFF. The CDR3 DNA is TGTGCCTGGAGCCGGGGGACACAGGCTTACAATGAGCAGTTCTTC.

By sample fraction, this clonotype is medium-sized (0.01 to 0.1%). CDR3 sequence: CAISESMTGENIQYF. The CDR3 DNA is TGTGCCATCAGTGAGAGTATGACGGGGGAGAACATTCAGTACTTC. The rearrangement links TRBV10-3 to TRBJ2-4, with a weak D call TRBD2 (6 bases). Germline values: CDR1 ENHRY, CDR2 SYGVKD. With 2 bases removed from V and 7 bases from J, the gap between germline ends came to 15 bases. CDR3 length: 15 amino acids.

The genes are TRBV29-1 and TRBJ2-3; a possible D gene is TRBD2 (7 bases). The ends were cut back, 6 bases at V and 4 bases at J, with 11 bases in the middle. The germline V gene encodes CDR1 SQVTM and CDR2 ANQGSEA. The CDR3 has 12 residues. The CDR3 is CSVGGTPDTQYF. In DNA, the CDR3 is TGCAGCGTGGGGGGGACACCAGATACGCAGTATTTT.

The V call is TRBV28, the J call TRBJ1-3, with D tentatively TRBD1 (5 bases). CDR3 length: 15 residues. Germline assignment: CDR1 MDHEN and CDR2 SYDVKM. V was clipped by 2 bases and J by 0 bases, with 8 bases between them. CDR3 DNA: TGTGCCAGCAGTTTAAGGGGTTACTCTGGAAACACCATATATTTT. Amino acid sequence: CASSLRGYSGNTIYF.

The V call is TRBV5-1, the J call TRBJ1-1; D is unresolved. This CDR3 spans 13 amino acids. CDR1 and CDR2 (germline): SGHRS, YFSETQ. V shed 6 bases and J shed 5 bases, with 14 bases lying between them. CDR3 coding DNA: TGCGCCAGCATCCCGCCGGGTGGAACTGAAGCTTTCTTT. Encoded protein: CASIPPGGTEAFF.